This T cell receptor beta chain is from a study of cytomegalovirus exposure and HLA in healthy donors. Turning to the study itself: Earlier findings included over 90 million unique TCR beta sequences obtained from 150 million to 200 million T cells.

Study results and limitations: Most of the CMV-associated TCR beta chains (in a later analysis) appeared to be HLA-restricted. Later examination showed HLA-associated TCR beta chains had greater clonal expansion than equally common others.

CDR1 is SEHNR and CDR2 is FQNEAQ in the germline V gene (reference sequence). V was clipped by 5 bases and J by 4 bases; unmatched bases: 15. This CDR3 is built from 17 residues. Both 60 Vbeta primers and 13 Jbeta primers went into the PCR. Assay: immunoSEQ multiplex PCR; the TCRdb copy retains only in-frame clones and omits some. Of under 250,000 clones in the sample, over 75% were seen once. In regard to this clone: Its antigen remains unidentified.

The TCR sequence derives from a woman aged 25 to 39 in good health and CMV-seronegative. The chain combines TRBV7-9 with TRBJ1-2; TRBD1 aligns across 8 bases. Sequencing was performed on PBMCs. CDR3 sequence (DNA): TGTGCCAGCAGCCTACCTCCGACAGGGGTGAAGGGCTATGGCTACACCTTC. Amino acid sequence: CASSLPPTGVKGYGYTF. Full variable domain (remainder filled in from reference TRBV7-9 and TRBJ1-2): DTGVSQNPRHKITKRGQNVTFRCDPISEHNRLYWYRQTLGQGPEFLTYFQNEAQLEKSRLLSDRFSAERPKGSFSTLEIQRTEQGDSAMYLCASSLPPTGVKGYGYTFGSGTRLTVV.